Only one count was recorded for the clone carrying this TCR beta chain. Its cognate antigen is unknown. The CDR3 extends over 12 amino acids. The V end was cut by 4 bases, the J end by 4 bases, with 8 bases between. The germline V gene has CDR1 SGHNT and CDR2 YYREEE (reference sequence). These data are taken from a study of graft-versus-host responses after intestinal transplantation. About the research overall: Anti-thymocyte globulin induction preceded about 3 years of tacrolimus and steroid maintenance in all recipients. General study findings and limits: Researchers found peak circulating GvH clone levels linked to early post-transplant HvG declines. GvH clones were found in recipient marrow; some appeared first in ileum or blood.

Sequenced by immunoSEQ multiplex PCR; TCRdb stores in-frame clones only, minus some. This sample has more than 90,000 clones; roughly nine tenths occur once, and the top ten carry about 0.25%. The sequencing used unstimulated CD4+ T cells sorted from spleen or lymph node cells, collected before transplant. This chain joins TRBV5-4 and TRBJ1-2; D gene unclear. This sequence originates from a human donor who was the organ donor for an intestinal transplant. The CDR3 DNA reads TGTGCCAGCAGCAGCGGATTCTATGGCTACACCTTC. Its protein product is CASSSGFYGYTF.